These 20 T cell receptor beta chains share one sample of origin, sequenced in a study of blood T cell repertoires in COVID-19. Clones were sequenced by immunoSEQ multiplex PCR, and TCRdb holds only the in-frame ones, with some missing. The table includes hundreds of thousands of clones, about 83% detected once. Material for sequencing was peripheral blood. All receptors come from a woman in her 30s with COVID-19, enrolled during active disease.

V and J are TRBV5-1 and TRBJ1-6, with TRBD1 as a possible D gene (6 bases). CDR3 length: 13 amino acids. Trimming pared 4 bases from V and 6 bases from J, leaving 8 bases between. From germline, CDR1 is SGHRS and CDR2 YFSETQ. Here the CDR3 DNA reads TGCGCCAGCAGCGCGGACAGTAATTCACCCCTCCACTTT. Its protein product is CASSADSNSPLHF.

This clone was seen more than once but under ten times. The rearrangement joins TRBV19 to TRBJ1-1; 7 bases are a match to TRBD1. In germline, CDR1 is LNHDA, CDR2 SQIVND (reference sequence). The CDR3 has 13 residues. The trim removed 7 bases at V and 1 base at J, leaving 3 bases unmatched. The CDR3: CASNNRGNTEAFF. CDR3 coding DNA: TGTGCCAGTAATAACAGGGGGAACACTGAAGCTTTCTTT.

This clone was detected only a few times. The gene calls are TRBV5-1 and TRBJ1-4; D call uncertain. Germline V gene data show CDR1 as SGHRS and CDR2 as YFSETQ. V lost 4 bases, J lost 4 bases, and 8 bases lay in between. This CDR3 contains 13 residues. The CDR3 region is CASSGELNEKLFF. As DNA, the CDR3 is TGCGCCAGCAGCGGGGAGCTTAATGAAAAACTGTTTTTT.

Note on this clone: Other DNA sequences in the sample encode the same CDR3. The chain links TRBV5-1 to TRBJ2-7; perhaps TRBD2 as D (7 bases). Per the germline V gene, CDR1 is SGHRS and CDR2 is YFSETQ. The germline V and J ends were trimmed by 4 bases and 2 bases, with 13 bases remaining between them. The CDR3 has 14 residues. CDR3 region: CASSLGGGTYEQYF. CDR3 bases: TGCGCCAGCAGCCTAGGGGGGGGAACCTACGAGCAGTACTTC.

J is TRBJ2-5 and V is TRBV5-1, with D perhaps matching TRBD2 (6 bases). Trimming left V 0 bases short and J 5 bases short, with 14 bases between. The CDR3 length is 15 residues. Germline values: CDR1 SGHRS, CDR2 YFSETQ. Here the CDR3 reads CASSLAGVVGETQYF. The CDR3 nucleotides are TGCGCCAGCAGCTTGGCGGGGGTCGTGGGGGAGACCCAGTACTTC.

This clone was detected ten times or more. The genes are TRBV7-8 and TRBJ1-2; D might be TRBD1 (6 bases). Germline values: CDR1 SGHVS, CDR2 FQNEAQ. V dropped 1 base and J dropped 5 bases, with 20 bases sitting between them. The CDR3 runs to 17 residues. In DNA form, the CDR3 reads TGTGCCAGCAGCTTAGTAGTCTTATCGACAGGACATTATGGCTACACCTTC. This encodes CASSLVVLSTGHYGYTF.

The rearrangement uses TRBV12-2 and TRBJ2-7; the table's D call, TRBD1, has no DNA check behind it. TRBV12-2 is a known pseudogene. The CDR3 consists of 13 residues. The CDR3 here is CASRLGAYYEQYF. The CDR3 region has the DNA TGTGCAAGTCGCTTAGGGGCTTACTACGAGCAGTACTTC.

The rearrangement uses TRBV5-1 and TRBJ2-3; D remains ambiguous. With 0 bases removed from V and 5 bases from J, the gap between germline ends came to 10 bases. Germline V gives CDR1 SGHRS, CDR2 YFSETQ. CDR3 size: 14 residues. CDR3 nucleotides: TGCGCCAGCAGCTTGGAGGCAGGTTTAGATACGCAGTATTTT. It codes for CASSLEAGLDTQYF. The whole variable domain, filled in from reference TRBV5-1 and TRBJ2-3, reads KAGVTQTPRYLIKTRGQQVTLSCSPISGHRSVSWYQQTPGQGLQFLFEYFSETQRNKGNFPGRFSGRQFSNSRSEMNVSTLELGDSALYLCASSLEAGLDTQYFGPGTRLTVL.

The chain combines TRBV5-4 with TRBJ2-5; 7 bases map to TRBD2. This CDR3 spans 15 amino acids. Germline assignment: CDR1 SGHNT and CDR2 YYREEE (reference sequence). V shed 2 bases, J shed 5 bases, and the junction held 9 bases outside the gene matches. CDR3 sequence (DNA): TGTGCCAGCAGCTTATCGGGCGGGGGTGGTGAGACCCAGTACTTC. It encodes CASSLSGGGGETQYF.

This chain uses TRBV13 with TRBJ1-4; D uncertain. Trimming shortened V by 0 bases and J by 3 bases, and 5 bases separated the two germline ends. CDR1 and CDR2 from the germline V gene are PRHDT and FYEKMQ (reference sequence). The CDR3 spans 14 residues. The CDR3 DNA reads as TGTGCCAGCAGCTTAGGGCGGCCTAATGAAAAACTGTTTTTT. Residues: CASSLGRPNEKLFF.

The chain carries TRBV3-1 (or the pseudogene TRBV3-2) and TRBJ2-5, with a possible D match to TRBD1 (6 bases). Germline CDR1 is LGHDT and CDR2 is YNNKEL (reference sequence). V lost 0 bases and J lost 0, with 11 bases in between. This CDR3 is 16 amino acids long. CDR3 nucleotide sequence: TGTGCCAGCAGCCAAGAAAGGGGGTACTACCAAGAGACCCAGTACTTC. Residues: CASSQERGYYQETQYF.

The J gene is TRBJ2-7, the V gene TRBV2; 10 bases are shared with TRBD2. The CDR3 covers 13 residues. After removal of 6 bases from V and 9 bases from J, the junction contained 8 bases not matched to a gene. Germline CDR1 is SNHLY and CDR2 is FYNNEI. The CDR3: CASSPGTSVWQYF. The CDR3 coding sequence is TGTGCCAGCAGCCCCGGGACTAGCGTCTGGCAGTACTTC.

V is TRBV7-3 and J is TRBJ2-7, with 7 bases identical to TRBD1. The CDR3 is 11 amino acids. V lost 4 bases and J lost 7; bases outside the gene matches: 1. CDR1 and CDR2 (germline): SGHTA, FQGTGA. CDR3 loop: CASSSGQEQYF. CDR3 sequence (DNA): TGTGCCAGCAGCTCGGGACAGGAGCAGTACTTC.

The sample holds a few counts of this clone. The chain combines TRBV9 with TRBJ1-2, with 8 bases fitting TRBD1. Germline trimming cut 0 bases from V and 4 bases from J; bases unmatched to any gene: 11. The CDR3 sequence is 17 residues long. Germline CDR1 is SGDLS and CDR2 is YYNGEE. The CDR3 protein is CASSVVGTGSLGYGYTF. The CDR3 DNA sequence: TGTGCCAGCAGCGTAGTAGGGACAGGTAGTTTAGGCTATGGCTACACCTTC.

The chain combines TRBV20-1 with TRBJ1-3; no reliable D call. Deletions cut 3 bases from V and 4 bases from J, with 4 bases between. Germline CDR1 DFQATT, CDR2 SNEGSKA (reference sequence). The CDR3 is 11 residues long. CDR3 sequence: CSARRGNTIYF. Here the CDR3 DNA reads TGCAGTGCTAGGAGGGGAAACACCATATATTTT.

The CDR3: CASRASGANVLTF. CDR3 bases: TGTGCCAGCAGGGCCTCTGGGGCCAACGTCCTGACTTTC. This chain uses TRBV12-3 or TRBV12-4 with TRBJ2-6; D gene ambiguous. This CDR3 spans 13 amino acids. V shed 6 bases and J shed 0 bases, with 3 bases lying between them.

The chain links TRBV7-3 to TRBJ1-5; TRBD1 is a possible D gene (6 bases). Germline V CDR1 and CDR2: SGHTA, FQGTGA. The CDR3 has 14 residues. The germline V and J ends were trimmed by 5 bases and 4 bases, with 12 bases remaining between them. The CDR3 DNA follows: TGTGCCAGCAGCCCCGGGACACTTAATCAGCCCCAGCATTTT. The encoded protein is CASSPGTLNQPQHF.

The chain uses TRBV4-3 and TRBJ1-3, with 7 bases lining up with TRBD1. This CDR3 comprises 16 residues. Unmatched junction bases numbered 7, after V lost 1 base and J lost 4 bases. Germline values: CDR1 LGHNA, CDR2 YSLEER. In nucleotides, the CDR3 is TGCGCCAGCAGCCAAGCCGCCAGGGGGGACGGAAACACCATATATTTT. It translates to CASSQAARGDGNTIYF.

This chain links TRBV11-2 with TRBJ2-1; maybe TRBD1 (5 bases). The germline V gene encodes CDR1 SGHAT and CDR2 FQNNGV. Trimming left V 5 bases short and J 9 bases short, with 14 bases between. The CDR3 length is 13 residues. The CDR3 DNA is TGTGCCAGCAGCCCCTGGCAGGGCGGTGAGCAGTTCTTC. This sequence encodes CASSPWQGGEQFF.

This clone showed up just once. The chain combines TRBV30 with TRBJ2-7, with 8 bases fitting TRBD2. The CDR3 loop spans 11 amino acids. V shed 5 bases, J shed 5 bases, and the junction held 2 bases outside the gene matches. Per germline, CDR1 GTSNPN and CDR2 SVGIG (reference sequence). In nucleotides, the CDR3 is TGTGCCTGGCAGCGGGAGAACGAGCAGTACTTC. This gives the protein CAWQRENEQYF.